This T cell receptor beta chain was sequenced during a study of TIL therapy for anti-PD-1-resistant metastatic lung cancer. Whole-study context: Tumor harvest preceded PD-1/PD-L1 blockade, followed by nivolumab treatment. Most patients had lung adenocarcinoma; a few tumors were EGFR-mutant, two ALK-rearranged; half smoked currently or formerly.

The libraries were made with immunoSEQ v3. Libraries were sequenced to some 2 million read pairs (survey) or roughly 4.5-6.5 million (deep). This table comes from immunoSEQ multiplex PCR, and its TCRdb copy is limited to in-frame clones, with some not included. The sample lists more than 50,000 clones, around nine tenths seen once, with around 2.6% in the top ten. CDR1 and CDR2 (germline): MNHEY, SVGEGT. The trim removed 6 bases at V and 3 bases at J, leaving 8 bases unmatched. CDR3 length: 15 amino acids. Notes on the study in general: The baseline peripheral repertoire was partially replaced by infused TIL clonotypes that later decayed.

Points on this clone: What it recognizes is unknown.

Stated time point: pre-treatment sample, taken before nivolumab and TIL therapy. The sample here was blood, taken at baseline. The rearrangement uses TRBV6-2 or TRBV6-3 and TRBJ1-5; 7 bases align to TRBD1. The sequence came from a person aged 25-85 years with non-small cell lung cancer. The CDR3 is CASSFLDRDNQPQHF. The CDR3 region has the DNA TGTGCCAGCAGCTTTCTAGACAGGGACAATCAGCCCCAGCATTTT.